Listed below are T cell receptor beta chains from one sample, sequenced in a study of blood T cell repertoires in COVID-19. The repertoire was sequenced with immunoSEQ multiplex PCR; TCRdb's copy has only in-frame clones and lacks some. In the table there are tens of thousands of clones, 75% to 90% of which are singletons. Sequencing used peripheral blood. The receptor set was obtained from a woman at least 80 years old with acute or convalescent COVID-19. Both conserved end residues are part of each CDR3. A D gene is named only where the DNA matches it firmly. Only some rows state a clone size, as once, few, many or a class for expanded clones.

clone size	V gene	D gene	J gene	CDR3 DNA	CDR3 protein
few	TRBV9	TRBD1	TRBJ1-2	TGTGCCAGCAGCGAGCGGGACAGGGGTGGCTACACCTTC	CASSERDRGGYTF
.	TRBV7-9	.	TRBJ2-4	TGTGCCAGCAGCTTAAATCTAGCGAACATTCAGTACTTC	CASSLNLANIQYF
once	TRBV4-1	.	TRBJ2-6	TGCGCCAGCAGCCAAGAGAGTGGGGCCAACGTCCTGACTTTC	CASSQESGANVLTF
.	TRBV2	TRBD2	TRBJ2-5	TGTGCCAGCAGTGCCCTAGCGGAAGAGACCCAGTACTTC	CASSALAEETQYF
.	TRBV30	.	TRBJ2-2	TGTGCCTGGAGGAAAGGGGAAGGATTCCTCGGGGAGCTGTTTTTT	CAWRKGEGFLGELFF
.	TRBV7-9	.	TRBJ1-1	TGTGCCAGCAGCTTAGGGCCAGGGCCGAGGACTGAAGCTTTCTTT	CASSLGPGPRTEAFF
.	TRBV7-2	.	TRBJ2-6	TGTGCCAGCAGCAGAGAGATGTTCTCTGGGGCCAACGTCCTGACTTTC	CASSREMFSGANVLTF
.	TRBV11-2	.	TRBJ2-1	TGTGCCAGCAGCTTGATTGGGCGGGTCGATGAGCAGTTCTTC	CASSLIGRVDEQFF
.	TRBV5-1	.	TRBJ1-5	TGCGCCAGCAGCGCAGGGCCCAATCAGCCCCAGCATTTT	CASSAGPNQPQHF
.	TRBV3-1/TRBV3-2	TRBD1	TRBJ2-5	TGTGCCAGCAGCTTGGGACAGGGAGAGACCCAGTACTTC	CASSLGQGETQYF
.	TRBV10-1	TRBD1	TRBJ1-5	TGCGCCAGCGCAGGGGGGAACCCCAATCAGCCCCAGCATTTT	CASAGGNPNQPQHF